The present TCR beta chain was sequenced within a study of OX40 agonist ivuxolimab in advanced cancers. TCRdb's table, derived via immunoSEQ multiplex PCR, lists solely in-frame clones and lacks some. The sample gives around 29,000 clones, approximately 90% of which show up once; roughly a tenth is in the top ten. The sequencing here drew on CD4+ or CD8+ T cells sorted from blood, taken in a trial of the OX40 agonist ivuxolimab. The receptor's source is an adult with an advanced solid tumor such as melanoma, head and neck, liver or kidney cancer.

The CDR3 DNA sequence: TGTGCCAGCAGTGCCCGGGACGGAACTAATGAAAAACTGTTTTTT. As protein: CASSARDGTNEKLFF. The J gene is TRBJ1-4, the V gene TRBV6-4; D perhaps matches TRBD1 (5 bases). Trimming left V 4 bases short and J 1 base short, with 10 bases between. The CDR3 sequence is 15 residues long. Per germline, CDR1 MRHNA and CDR2 SNTAGT.